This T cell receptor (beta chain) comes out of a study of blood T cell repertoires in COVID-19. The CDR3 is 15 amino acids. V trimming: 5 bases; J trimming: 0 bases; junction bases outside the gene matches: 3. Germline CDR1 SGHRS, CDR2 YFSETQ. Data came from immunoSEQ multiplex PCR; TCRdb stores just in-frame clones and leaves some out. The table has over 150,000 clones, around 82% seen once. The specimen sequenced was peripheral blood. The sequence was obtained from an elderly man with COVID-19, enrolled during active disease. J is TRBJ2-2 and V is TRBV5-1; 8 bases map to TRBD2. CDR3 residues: CASRAGVANTGELFF. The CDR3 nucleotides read TGCGCCAGCAGAGCGGGGGTCGCGAACACCGGGGAGCTGTTTTTT.